This T cell receptor beta chain originates from a study of tumor and adjacent non-tumor tissue in lung cancer. Three rounds of nested PCR, following a modified ARM-PCR protocol, produced the TCRbeta library. One entry per CDR3 protein, called by TCRdb with MiXCR from the multiplex PCR reads. The sample lists some 100,000 distinct CDR3 sequences; 75% were seen once. This sample's RNA came from whole unsorted tissue. To note about this clonotype: Its target is not known. Relative to the germline gene, one junction end is altered; a read error may explain this.

Study-level results: Patients with more diverse tumor TCRs had worse survival. Compared with tumor, normal lung showed significantly lower TCR diversity.

CDR1 and CDR2 from the germline V gene are SGHAT and FQNNGV. This CDR3 spans 16 amino acids. The chain joins TRBV11-2 to TRBJ2-3; D may correspond to TRBD1 or TRBD2 (6 bases each). The receptor's source is a woman aged 55-75 years with non-small cell lung cancer. Sequencing used lung tumor tissue. The CDR3 spells CTSSWGLEGGRDTRYF. CDR3 in DNA: TGTACCAGCAGCTGGGGGCTAGAGGGGGGCCGGGATACGCGGTATTTT.